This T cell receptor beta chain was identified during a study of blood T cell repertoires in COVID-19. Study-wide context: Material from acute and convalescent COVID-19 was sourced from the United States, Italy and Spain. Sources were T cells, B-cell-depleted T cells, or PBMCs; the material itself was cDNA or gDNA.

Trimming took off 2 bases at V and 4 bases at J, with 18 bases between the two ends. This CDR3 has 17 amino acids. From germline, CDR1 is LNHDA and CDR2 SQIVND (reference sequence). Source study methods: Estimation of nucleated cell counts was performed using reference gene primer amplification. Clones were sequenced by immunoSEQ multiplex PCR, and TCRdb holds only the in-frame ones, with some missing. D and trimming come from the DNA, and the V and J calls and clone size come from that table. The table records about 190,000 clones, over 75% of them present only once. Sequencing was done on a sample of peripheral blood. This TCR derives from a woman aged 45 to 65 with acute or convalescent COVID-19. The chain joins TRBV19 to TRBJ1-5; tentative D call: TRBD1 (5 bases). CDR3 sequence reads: CASSIPDSQAGNQPQHF. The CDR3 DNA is TGTGCCAGTAGTATACCTGACAGCCAGGCGGGGAATCAGCCCCAGCATTTT. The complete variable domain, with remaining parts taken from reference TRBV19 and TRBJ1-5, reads DGGITQSPKYLFRKEGQNVTLSCEQNLNHDAMYWYRQDPGQGLRLIYYSQIVNDFQKGDIAEGYSVSREKKESFPLTVTSAQKNPTAFYLCASSIPDSQAGNQPQHFGDGTRLSIL.